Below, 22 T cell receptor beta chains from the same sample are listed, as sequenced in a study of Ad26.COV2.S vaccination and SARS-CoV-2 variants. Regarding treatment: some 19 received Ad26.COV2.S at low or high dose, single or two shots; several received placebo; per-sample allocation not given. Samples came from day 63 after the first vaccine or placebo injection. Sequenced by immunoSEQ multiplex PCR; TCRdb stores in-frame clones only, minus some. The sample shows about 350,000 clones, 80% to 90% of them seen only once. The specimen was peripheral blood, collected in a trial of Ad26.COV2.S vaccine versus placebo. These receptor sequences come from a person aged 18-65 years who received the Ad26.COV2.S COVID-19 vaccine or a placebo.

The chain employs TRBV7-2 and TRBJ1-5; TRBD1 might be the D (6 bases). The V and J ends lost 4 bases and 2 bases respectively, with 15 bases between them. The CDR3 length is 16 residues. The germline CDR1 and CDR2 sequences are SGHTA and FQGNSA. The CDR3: CASSSGQYVGNQPQHF. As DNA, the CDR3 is TGTGCCAGCAGCTCAGGACAGTACGTAGGCAATCAGCCCCAGCATTTT.

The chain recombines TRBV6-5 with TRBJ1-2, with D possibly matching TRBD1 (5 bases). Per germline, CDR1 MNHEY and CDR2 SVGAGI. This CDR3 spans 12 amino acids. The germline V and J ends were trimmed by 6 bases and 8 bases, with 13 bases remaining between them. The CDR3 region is CASSLQGLGYTF. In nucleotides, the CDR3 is TGTGCCAGCAGCCTCCAGGGACTCGGCTACACCTTC.

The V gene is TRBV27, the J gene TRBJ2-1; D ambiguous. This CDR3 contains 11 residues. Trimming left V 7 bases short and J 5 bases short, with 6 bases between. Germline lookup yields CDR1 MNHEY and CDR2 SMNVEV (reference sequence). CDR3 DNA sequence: TGTGCCAGCACCCTAAACAATGAGCAGTTCTTC. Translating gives CASTLNNEQFF.

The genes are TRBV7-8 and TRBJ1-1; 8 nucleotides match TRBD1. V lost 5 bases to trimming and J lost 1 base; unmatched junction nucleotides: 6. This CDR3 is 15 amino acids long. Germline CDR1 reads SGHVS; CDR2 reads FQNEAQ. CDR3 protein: CASSLSTGANTEAFF. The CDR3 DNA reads TGTGCCAGCAGCCTCTCGACAGGGGCGAACACTGAAGCTTTCTTT.

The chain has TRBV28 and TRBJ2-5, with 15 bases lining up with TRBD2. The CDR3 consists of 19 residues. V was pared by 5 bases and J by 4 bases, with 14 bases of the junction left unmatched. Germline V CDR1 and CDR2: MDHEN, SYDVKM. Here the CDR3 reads CASSPPSGLAGGPGETQYF. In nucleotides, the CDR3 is TGTGCCAGCAGTCCCCCGTCCGGACTAGCGGGGGGGCCGGGAGAGACCCAGTACTTC.

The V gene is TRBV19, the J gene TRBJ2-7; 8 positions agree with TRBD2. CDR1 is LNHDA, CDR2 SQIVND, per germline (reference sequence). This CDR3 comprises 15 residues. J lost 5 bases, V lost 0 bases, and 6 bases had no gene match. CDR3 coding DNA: TGTGCCAGTAGTATAGAAAGCGGGAGCTACGACGAGCAGTACTTC. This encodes CASSIESGSYDEQYF.

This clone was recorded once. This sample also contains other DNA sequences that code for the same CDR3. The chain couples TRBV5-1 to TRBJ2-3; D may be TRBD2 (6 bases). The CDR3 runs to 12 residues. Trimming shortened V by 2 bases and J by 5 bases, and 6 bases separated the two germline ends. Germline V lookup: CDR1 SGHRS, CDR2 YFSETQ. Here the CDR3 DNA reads TGCGCCAGCAGCTTAGCGGGAGATACGCAGTATTTT. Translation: CASSLAGDTQYF.

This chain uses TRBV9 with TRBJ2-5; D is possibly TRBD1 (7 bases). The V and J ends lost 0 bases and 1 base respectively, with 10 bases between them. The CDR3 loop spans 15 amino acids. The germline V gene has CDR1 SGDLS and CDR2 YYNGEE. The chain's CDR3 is CASSVGQGGQETQYF. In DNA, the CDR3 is TGTGCCAGCAGCGTAGGGCAGGGGGGCCAAGAGACCCAGTACTTC.

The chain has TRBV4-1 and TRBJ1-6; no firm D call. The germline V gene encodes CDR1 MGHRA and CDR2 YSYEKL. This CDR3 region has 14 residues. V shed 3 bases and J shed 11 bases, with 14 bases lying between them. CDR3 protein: CASSQGAARAPLHF. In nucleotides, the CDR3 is TGCGCCAGCAGCCAGGGAGCTGCTCGTGCACCCCTCCACTTT.

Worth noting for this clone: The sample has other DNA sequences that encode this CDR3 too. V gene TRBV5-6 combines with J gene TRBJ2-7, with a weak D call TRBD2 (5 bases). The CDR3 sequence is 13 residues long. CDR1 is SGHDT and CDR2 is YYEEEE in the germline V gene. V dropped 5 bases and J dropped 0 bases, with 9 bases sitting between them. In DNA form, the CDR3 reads TGTGCCAGCAGTCTTGGGAGCTCCTACGAGCAGTACTTC. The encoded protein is CASSLGSSYEQYF.

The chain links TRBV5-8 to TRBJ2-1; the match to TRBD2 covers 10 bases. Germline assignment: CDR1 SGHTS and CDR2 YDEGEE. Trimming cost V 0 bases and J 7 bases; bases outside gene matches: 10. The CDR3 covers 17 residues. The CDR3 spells CASSLGERGGPRNEQFF. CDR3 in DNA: TGTGCCAGCAGCTTGGGCGAGCGGGGGGGCCCTAGGAATGAGCAGTTCTTC.

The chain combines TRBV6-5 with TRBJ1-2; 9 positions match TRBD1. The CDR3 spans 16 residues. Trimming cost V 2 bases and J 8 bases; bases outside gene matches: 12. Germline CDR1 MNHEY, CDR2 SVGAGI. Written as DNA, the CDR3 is TGTGCCAGCAGTTACAGAGCAGGGACAGGGATTTTCGGCTACACCTTC. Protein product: CASSYRAGTGIFGYTF.

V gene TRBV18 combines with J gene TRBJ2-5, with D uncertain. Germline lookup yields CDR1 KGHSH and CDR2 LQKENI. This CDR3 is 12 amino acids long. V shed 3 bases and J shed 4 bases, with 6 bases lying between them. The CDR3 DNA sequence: TGTGCCAGCTCACCTTTGGGAGAGACCCAGTACTTC. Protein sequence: CASSPLGETQYF. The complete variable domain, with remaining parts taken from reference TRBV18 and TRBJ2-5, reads NAGVMQNPRHLVRRRGQEARLRCSPMKGHSHVYWYRQLPEEGLKFMVYLQKENIIDESGMPKERFSAEFPKEGPSILRIQQVVRGDSAAYFCASSPLGETQYFGPGTRLLVL.

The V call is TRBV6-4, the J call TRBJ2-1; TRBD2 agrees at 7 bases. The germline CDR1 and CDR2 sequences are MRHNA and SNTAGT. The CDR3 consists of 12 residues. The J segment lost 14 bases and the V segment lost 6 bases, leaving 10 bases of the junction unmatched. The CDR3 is CASRGPSGKEFF. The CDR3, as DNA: TGTGCCAGCAGGGGACCTAGCGGAAAGGAGTTCTTC.

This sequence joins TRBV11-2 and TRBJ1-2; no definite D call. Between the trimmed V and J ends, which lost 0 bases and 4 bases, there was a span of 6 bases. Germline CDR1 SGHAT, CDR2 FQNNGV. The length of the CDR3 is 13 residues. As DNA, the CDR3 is TGTGCCAGCAGCTTAGAGTCCCTCTATGGCTACACCTTC. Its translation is CASSLESLYGYTF.

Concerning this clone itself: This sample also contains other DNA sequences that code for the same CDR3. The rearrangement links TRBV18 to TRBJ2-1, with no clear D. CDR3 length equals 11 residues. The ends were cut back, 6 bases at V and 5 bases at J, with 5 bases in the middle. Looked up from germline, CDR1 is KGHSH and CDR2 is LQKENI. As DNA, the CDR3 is TGTGCCAGCTCGCCTAACAATGAGCAGTTCTTC. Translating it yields CASSPNNEQFF.

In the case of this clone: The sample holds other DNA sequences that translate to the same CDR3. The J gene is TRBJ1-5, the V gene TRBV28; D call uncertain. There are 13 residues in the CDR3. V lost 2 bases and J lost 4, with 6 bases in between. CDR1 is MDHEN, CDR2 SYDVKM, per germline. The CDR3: CASSLGSNQPQHF. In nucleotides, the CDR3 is TGTGCCAGCAGTTTAGGCAGTAATCAGCCCCAGCATTTT.

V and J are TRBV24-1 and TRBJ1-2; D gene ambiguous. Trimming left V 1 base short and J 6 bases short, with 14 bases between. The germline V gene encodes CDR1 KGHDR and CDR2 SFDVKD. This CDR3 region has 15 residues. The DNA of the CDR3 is TGTGCCACCAGTGATTTTTCCGGCCGCACCGATGGCTACACCTTC. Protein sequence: CATSDFSGRTDGYTF.

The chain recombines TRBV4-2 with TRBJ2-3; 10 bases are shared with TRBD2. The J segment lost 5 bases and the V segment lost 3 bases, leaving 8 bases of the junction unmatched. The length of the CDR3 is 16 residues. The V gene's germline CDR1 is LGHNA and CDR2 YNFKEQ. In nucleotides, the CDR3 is TGTGCCAGCAGCCAGGGTCGGGCTAGCGGGGGAGATACGCAGTATTTT. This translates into CASSQGRASGGDTQYF.

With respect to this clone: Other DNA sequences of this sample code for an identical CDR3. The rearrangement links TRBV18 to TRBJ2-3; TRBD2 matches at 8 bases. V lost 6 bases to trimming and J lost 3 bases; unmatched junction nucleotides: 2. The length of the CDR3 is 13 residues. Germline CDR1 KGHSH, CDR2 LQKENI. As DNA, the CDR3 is TGTGCCAGCTCGCGCGGGGGGACAGATACGCAGTATTTT. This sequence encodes CASSRGGTDTQYF.

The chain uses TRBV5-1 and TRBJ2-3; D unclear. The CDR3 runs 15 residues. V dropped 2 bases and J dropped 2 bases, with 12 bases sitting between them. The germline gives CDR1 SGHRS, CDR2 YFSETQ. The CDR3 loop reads CASSLGSRPTDTQYF. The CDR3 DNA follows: TGCGCCAGCAGCTTAGGCAGCAGGCCCACAGATACGCAGTATTTT. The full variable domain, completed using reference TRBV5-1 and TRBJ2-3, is KAGVTQTPRYLIKTRGQQVTLSCSPISGHRSVSWYQQTPGQGLQFLFEYFSETQRNKGNFPGRFSGRQFSNSRSEMNVSTLELGDSALYLCASSLGSRPTDTQYFGPGTRLTVL.

This CDR3 is CASSLGAGGPNEQFF. CDR3 in DNA: TGCGCCAGCAGCTTGGGCGCGGGGGGGCCTAATGAGCAGTTCTTC. This sequence joins TRBV5-1 and TRBJ2-1; 9 positions match TRBD2. The V gene end was trimmed by 0 bases and the J gene end by 7 bases; junction bases not matched to a gene: 5. Germline V gives CDR1 SGHRS, CDR2 YFSETQ. This CDR3 contains 15 residues.